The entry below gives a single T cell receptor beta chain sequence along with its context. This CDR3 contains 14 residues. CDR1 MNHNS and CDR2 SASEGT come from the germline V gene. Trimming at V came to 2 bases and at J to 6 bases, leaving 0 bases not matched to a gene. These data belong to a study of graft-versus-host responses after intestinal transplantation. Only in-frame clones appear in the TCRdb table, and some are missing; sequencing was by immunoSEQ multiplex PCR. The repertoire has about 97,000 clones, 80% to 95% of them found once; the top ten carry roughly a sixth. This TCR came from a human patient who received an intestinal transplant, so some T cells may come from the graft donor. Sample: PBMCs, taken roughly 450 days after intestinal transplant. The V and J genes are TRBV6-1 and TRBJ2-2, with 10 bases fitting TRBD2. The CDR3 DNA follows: TGTGCCAGCAGTGAACTAGCGGGGGCCGGGGAGCTGTTTTTT. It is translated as CASSELAGAGELFF.